This T cell receptor (beta chain) was documented in a study of CD8+ T cells in alopecia areata. Treatment noted: oral pan-JAK inhibitor, 5-10 mg twice daily. Sequencing used cDNA as its template, made by extracting RNA and reverse transcribing it. Produced via immunoSEQ multiplex PCR; TCRdb's table is partial and in-frame only. Here the sample spans about 140,000 clones, 85% to 90% being singletons. Sequenced here: CD8+ T cells sorted from blood, sampled at week 4, from a patient treated with tofacitinib. This TCR was recovered from a human donor with alopecia areata.

The DNA for the CDR3 is TGCGCCAGCAGCTTCTATACAGGGATGGACCTCTACGAGCAGTACTTC. It translates to CASSFYTGMDLYEQYF. The chain carries TRBV5-1 and TRBJ2-7; D perhaps matches TRBD1 (6 bases). Germline assignment: CDR1 SGHRS and CDR2 YFSETQ. V gave up 2 bases and J gave up 3 bases, with 18 bases separating them. The CDR3 sequence is 16 residues long.